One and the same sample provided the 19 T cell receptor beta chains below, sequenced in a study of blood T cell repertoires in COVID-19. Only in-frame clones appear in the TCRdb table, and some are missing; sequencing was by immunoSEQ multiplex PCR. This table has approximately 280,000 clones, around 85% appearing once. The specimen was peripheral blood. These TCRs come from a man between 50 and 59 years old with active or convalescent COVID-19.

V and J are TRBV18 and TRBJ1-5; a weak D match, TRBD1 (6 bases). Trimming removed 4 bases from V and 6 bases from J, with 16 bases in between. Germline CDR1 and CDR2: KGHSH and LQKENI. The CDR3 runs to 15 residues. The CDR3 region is CASSLRSRDIQPQHF. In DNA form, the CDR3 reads TGTGCCAGCTCACTACGGTCCCGGGACATTCAGCCCCAGCATTTT.

In nucleotides, the CDR3 is TGTGCCAGCAGCCCTACGGGAACTAATGAAAAACTGTTTTTT. It specifies CASSPTGTNEKLFF. This sequence joins TRBV9 and TRBJ1-4, with D hard to call. V lost 4 bases and J 1 base, leaving 8 bases between the germline ends. CDR1 and CDR2 from the germline V gene are SGDLS and YYNGEE. The CDR3 has 14 residues.

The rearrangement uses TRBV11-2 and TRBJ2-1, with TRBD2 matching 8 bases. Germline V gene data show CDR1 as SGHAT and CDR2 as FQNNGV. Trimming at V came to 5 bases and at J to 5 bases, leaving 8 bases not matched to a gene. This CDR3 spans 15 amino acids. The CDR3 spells CASSLRGGQDNEQFF. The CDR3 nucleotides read TGTGCCAGCAGCCTCCGGGGGGGGCAAGACAATGAGCAGTTCTTC.

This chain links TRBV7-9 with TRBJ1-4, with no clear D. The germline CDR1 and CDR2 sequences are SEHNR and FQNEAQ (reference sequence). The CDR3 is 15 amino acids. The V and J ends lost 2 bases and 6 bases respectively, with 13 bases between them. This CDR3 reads CASSLHRGGDEKLFF. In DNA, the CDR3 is TGTGCCAGCAGCTTACATCGGGGAGGCGATGAAAAACTGTTTTTT.

In DNA form, the CDR3 reads TGTGCCTGGAGCCCAGGGATTCCAGAGACCCAGTACTTC. This codes for CAWSPGIPETQYF. The chain uses TRBV30 and TRBJ2-5; weak D call: TRBD1 (5 bases). CDR1 is GTSNPN and CDR2 is SVGIG in the germline V gene (reference sequence). This CDR3 has 13 amino acids. Trimming cost V 3 bases and J 4 bases, with 12 bases left between them. The whole variable domain, filled in from reference TRBV30 and TRBJ2-5, reads SQTIHQWPATLVQPVGSPLSLECTVEGTSNPNLYWYRQAAGRGLQLLFYSVGIGQISSEVPQNLSASRPQDRQFILSSKKLLLSDSGFYLCAWSPGIPETQYFGPGTRLLVL.

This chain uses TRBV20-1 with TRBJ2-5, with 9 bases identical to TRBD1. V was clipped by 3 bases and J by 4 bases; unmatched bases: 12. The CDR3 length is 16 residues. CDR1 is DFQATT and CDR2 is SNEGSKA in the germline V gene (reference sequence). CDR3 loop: CSASVPGTGLRETQYF. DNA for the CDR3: TGCAGTGCTAGTGTTCCCGGGACAGGGTTACGAGAGACCCAGTACTTC.

The CDR3 sequence: CASSIRHLRETQYF. For the CDR3, the DNA is TGTGCCAGTAGTATCCGACATCTTCGAGAGACCCAGTACTTC. The V gene is TRBV19, the J gene TRBJ2-5; D ambiguous. Germline CDR1 and CDR2: LNHDA and SQIVND (reference sequence). The CDR3 is made up of 14 amino acids. V dropped 3 bases and J dropped 4 bases, with 12 bases sitting between them.

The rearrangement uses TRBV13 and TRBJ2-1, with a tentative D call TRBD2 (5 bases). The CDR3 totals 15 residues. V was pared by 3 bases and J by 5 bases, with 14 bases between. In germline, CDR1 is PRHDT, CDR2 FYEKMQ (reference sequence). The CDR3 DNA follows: TGTGCCAGCAGCTTCCTGACCAGCGGAAACAATGAGCAGTTCTTC. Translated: CASSFLTSGNNEQFF.

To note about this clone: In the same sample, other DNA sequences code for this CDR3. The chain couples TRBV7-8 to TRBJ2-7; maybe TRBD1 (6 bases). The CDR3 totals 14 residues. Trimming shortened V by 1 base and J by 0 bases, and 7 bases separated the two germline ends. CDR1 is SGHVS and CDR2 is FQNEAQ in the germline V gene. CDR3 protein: CASSLGQDSYEQYF. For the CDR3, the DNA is TGTGCCAGCAGCTTAGGACAGGACTCCTACGAGCAGTACTTC.

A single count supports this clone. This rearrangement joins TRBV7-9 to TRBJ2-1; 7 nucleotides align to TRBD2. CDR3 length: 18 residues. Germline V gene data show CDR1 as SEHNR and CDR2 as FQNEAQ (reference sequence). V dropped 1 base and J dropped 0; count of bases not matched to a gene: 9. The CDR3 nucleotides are TGTGCCAGCAGCTTAGTCCCTCTGGGCGGGAGCTCCTACAATGAGCAGTTCTTC. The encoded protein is CASSLVPLGGSSYNEQFF.

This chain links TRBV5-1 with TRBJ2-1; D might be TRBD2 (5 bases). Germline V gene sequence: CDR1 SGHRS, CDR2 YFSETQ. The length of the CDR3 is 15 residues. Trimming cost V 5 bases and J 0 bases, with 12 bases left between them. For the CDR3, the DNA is TGCGCCAGCAGATTGACTGGGAGCTCCTACAATGAGCAGTTCTTC. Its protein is CASRLTGSSYNEQFF.

CDR3: CASSFSAGDYGYTF. For the CDR3, the DNA is TGCGCCAGCAGCTTTAGCGCAGGGGACTATGGCTACACCTTC. The genes are TRBV5-1 and TRBJ1-2; tentative D call: TRBD1 (6 bases). Germline-derived CDR1 and CDR2 are SGHRS and YFSETQ. The V end was cut by 2 bases, the J end by 3 bases, with 11 bases between. The length of the CDR3 is 14 residues.

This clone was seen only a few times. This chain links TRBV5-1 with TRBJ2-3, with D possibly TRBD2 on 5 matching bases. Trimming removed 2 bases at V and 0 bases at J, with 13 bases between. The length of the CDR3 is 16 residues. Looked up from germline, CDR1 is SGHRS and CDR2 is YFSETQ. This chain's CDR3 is CASSFASGLSTDTQYF. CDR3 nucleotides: TGCGCCAGCAGCTTTGCCAGCGGACTCAGCACAGATACGCAGTATTTT.

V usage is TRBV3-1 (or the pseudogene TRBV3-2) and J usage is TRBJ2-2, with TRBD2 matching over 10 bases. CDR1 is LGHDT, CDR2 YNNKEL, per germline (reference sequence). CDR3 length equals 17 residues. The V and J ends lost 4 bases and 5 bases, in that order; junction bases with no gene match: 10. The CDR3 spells CASSRGHSGRNTGELFF. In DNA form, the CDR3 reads TGTGCCAGCAGCCGGGGGCATAGCGGGAGGAATACCGGGGAGCTGTTTTTT.

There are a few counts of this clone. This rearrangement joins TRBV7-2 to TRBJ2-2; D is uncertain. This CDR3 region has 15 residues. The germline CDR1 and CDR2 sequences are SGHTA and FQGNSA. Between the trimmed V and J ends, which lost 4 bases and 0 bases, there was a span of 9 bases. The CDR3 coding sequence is TGTGCCAGCAGCTGGGCCACCACGAACACCGGGGAGCTGTTTTTT. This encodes CASSWATTNTGELFF.

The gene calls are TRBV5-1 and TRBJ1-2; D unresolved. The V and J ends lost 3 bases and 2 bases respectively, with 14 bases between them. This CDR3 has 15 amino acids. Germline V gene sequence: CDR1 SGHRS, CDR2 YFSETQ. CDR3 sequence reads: CASSYTNWINYGYTF. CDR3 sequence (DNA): TGCGCCAGCAGCTATACTAATTGGATAAACTATGGCTACACCTTC.

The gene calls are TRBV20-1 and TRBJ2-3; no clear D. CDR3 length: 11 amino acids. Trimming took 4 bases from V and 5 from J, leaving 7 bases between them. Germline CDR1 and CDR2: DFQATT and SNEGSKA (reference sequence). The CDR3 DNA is TGCAGTGCTACTGCGGAAGATACGCAGTATTTT. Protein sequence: CSATAEDTQYF.

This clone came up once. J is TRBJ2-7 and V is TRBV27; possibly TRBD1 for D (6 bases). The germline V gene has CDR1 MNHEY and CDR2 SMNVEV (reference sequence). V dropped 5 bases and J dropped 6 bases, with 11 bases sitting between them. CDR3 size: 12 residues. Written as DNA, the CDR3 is TGTGCCAGCAGTCTACAGGGCTTCGAGCAGTACTTC. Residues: CASSLQGFEQYF.

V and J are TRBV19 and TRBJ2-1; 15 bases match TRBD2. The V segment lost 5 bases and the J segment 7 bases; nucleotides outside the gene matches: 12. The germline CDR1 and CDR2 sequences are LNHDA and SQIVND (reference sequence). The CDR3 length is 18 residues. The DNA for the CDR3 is TGTGCCAGTAGTTTTTCCGGACTAGCGGGAGGGGGTGGTAATGAGCAGTTCTTC. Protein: CASSFSGLAGGGGNEQFF.